The 13 T cell receptor beta chains below all came from one sample that was sequenced in a study of molecular identifiers for immune sequencing clone quantification. MiXCR, applied by TCRdb to the PCR reads, yields one record per CDR3 protein. The sample shows about 640,000 distinct CDR3 sequences, just under 20% of them seen only once. Sequencing was carried out using naive CD8+ T cells from blood, with Jurkat cell RNA spiked in. Regarding subset: FACS-sorted CD8+CD4-CCR7+CD45RA+ naive T cells. The receptors here all came from a human donor in good health. Some libraries in this study had Jurkat cell RNA spiked in.

The table lists this clonotype with many counts. V is TRBV28 and J is TRBJ1-5, with D unresolved. CDR3 length equals 12 residues. V lost 3 bases and J 10 bases, leaving 10 bases between the germline ends. From germline, CDR1 is MDHEN and CDR2 SYDVKM. The CDR3 DNA is TGTGCCAGCAGTTTCGTACAAGGACCCCAGCATTTT. It yields the protein CASSFVQGPQHF. The whole variable domain, remainder taken from reference TRBV28 and TRBJ1-5, is DVKVTQSSRYLVKRTGEKVFLECVQDMDHENMFWYRQDPGLGLRLIYFSYDVKMKEKGDIPEGYSVSREKKERFSLILESASTNQTSMYLCASSFVQGPQHFGDGTRLSIL.

In the case of this clonotype: This may stem from a read error, because a much larger clone lies one nucleotide away. V and J are TRBV7-2 and TRBJ1-4; D ambiguous. In germline, CDR1 is SGHTA, CDR2 FQGNSA. The CDR3 loop spans 15 amino acids. The CDR3, as DNA: TGTGCCAGCGGCTTTCGGGAGAACGCTAATGAAAAACTGTTTTTT. Its protein is CASGFRENANEKLFF.

J is TRBJ2-7 and V is TRBV19; either TRBD1 or TRBD2 may fit D (5 bases each). The germline V and J ends were trimmed by 9 bases and 4 bases, with 16 bases remaining between them. The CDR3 is 13 amino acids. The germline CDR1 and CDR2 sequences are LNHDA and SQIVND (reference sequence). The CDR3 region is CASRGASSYEQYF. The DNA for the CDR3 is TGTGCCAGCAGAGGGGCCTCATCATACGAGCAGTACTTC.

Note on this clonotype: Compared with germline, one end of the junction differs, possibly owing to a read error. This chain joins TRBV12-3 or TRBV12-4 and TRBJ1-3, with TRBD1 identical over 7 bases. This CDR3 spans 14 amino acids. The CDR3 sequence is CASSLAAGGSTIYF. Written as DNA, the CDR3 is TGTGCCAGCAGTTTGGCGGCAGGGGGAAGCACCATATATTTT.

This chain connects TRBV27 to TRBJ2-7; a weak D match, TRBD1 (7 bases). The CDR3 spans 18 residues. Per germline, CDR1 MNHEY and CDR2 SMNVEV (reference sequence). Trimming stripped 5 bases from V and 2 bases from J, with 25 bases between. For the CDR3, the DNA is TGTGCCAGCAGTCAGATTTCCCCCGGGGGACAGCACACCTACGAGCAGTACTTC. Translation: CASSQISPGGQHTYEQYF.

The V gene is TRBV19, the J gene TRBJ1-5; D unresolved. The ends were cut back, 2 bases at V and 1 base at J, with 9 bases in the middle. The CDR3 has 15 residues. Germline CDR1 is LNHDA and CDR2 is SQIVND (reference sequence). The CDR3 is CASSIRAESNQPQHF. The CDR3 DNA sequence: TGTGCCAGTAGTATACGGGCAGAGAGCAATCAGCCCCAGCATTTT.

A word on this clonotype: One base away lies a much larger clone, so this may be a sequencing read error. The rearrangement joins TRBV27 to TRBJ2-7, with D uncertain. This CDR3 comprises 13 residues. CDR1 and CDR2 from the germline V gene are MNHEY and SMNVEV (reference sequence). The V gene lost 6 bases and the J gene lost 2 bases, with 11 bases spanning the gap. CDR3 in amino acids: CASRLSLAYEQYF. DNA for the CDR3: TGTGCCAGCAGACTGTCACTGGCCTACGAGCAGTACTTC.

This clonotype was counted a few times. The chain uses TRBV4-2 and TRBJ1-1; perhaps TRBD1 as D (6 bases). The CDR3 length is 14 residues. V was pared by 1 base and J by 8 bases, with 14 bases between. Germline lookup yields CDR1 LGHNA and CDR2 YNFKEQ. CDR3 DNA: TGTGCCAGCAGCCAAGTAGGGCCAACAGGGGAAGCTTTCTTT. Translated: CASSQVGPTGEAFF.

The genes are TRBV15 and TRBJ2-7, with D perhaps matching TRBD2 (6 bases). V lost 2 bases and J lost 5, with 13 bases in between. Germline CDR1 LNHNV, CDR2 YYDKDF (reference sequence). The CDR3 is 14 amino acids. In DNA form, the CDR3 reads TGTGCCACCAGCAGATCCAGGGAGGCCAACGAGCAGTACTTC. Translating gives CATSRSREANEQYF.

This clonotype was counted between two and nine times. For the CDR3, the DNA is TGTGCCAGCGCCTTTGGCTTGTACCCCGATGAGCAGTTCTTC. Amino acids: CASAFGLYPDEQFF. The V gene is TRBV27, the J gene TRBJ2-1; D is unclear. The ends were cut back, 8 bases at V and 8 bases at J, with 19 bases in the middle. The germline gives CDR1 MNHEY, CDR2 SMNVEV (reference sequence). CDR3 length: 14 amino acids.

As concerns this clonotype: Given a much more abundant clone one base away, this may be a read error. This chain uses TRBV4-3 with TRBJ2-7; no clear D. Germline CDR1 and CDR2: LGHNA and YSLEER. This CDR3 spans 17 amino acids. CDR3 coding DNA: TGCGCCAGCGGCCAAGATCAGGCCCCCTCTTTGTCCTACGAGCAGTACTTC. Its translation: CASGQDQAPSLSYEQYF.

This clonotype was counted many times. This chain joins TRBV30 and TRBJ1-4, with D hard to call. V was shortened by 0 bases and J by 7 bases, with 15 bases between the two germline ends. CDR1 is GTSNPN and CDR2 is SVGIG in the germline V gene (reference sequence). The length of the CDR3 is 15 residues. The CDR3 sequence: CAWSVLGGPSEKLFF. The CDR3 bases are TGTGCCTGGAGTGTACTGGGAGGGCCCAGTGAAAAACTGTTTTTT.

For this clonotype: Likely a read error: the CDR3 ends without its conserved phenylalanine or tryptophan. The CDR3 DNA follows: TGTGCCAGTAGTATCGGGGGAGAAGCTTTCCTT. Protein product: CASSIGGEAFL. The chain combines TRBV19 with TRBJ1-1; the D gene is possibly TRBD1 (5 bases). The CDR3 covers 11 residues. The V gene's germline CDR1 is LNHDA and CDR2 SQIVND (reference sequence). Trimming shortened V by 3 bases and J by 8 bases, and 7 bases separated the two germline ends.